This T cell receptor beta chain was recovered during a study of blood T cell repertoires in COVID-19. Overall study context: Italy, Spain and the United States were the sources of the convalescent and acute COVID-19 samples.

Data came from immunoSEQ multiplex PCR; TCRdb stores just in-frame clones and leaves some out. The sample carries more than 110,000 clones, 86% recorded once. The V end lost 7 bases, the J end lost 11 bases, and 20 bases lay between the germline ends. CDR1 and CDR2 from the germline V gene are PRHDT and FYEKMQ (reference sequence). The CDR3 loop spans 13 amino acids. In assigning cohorts, the study relied on participant-reported clinical history. Input material: PBMCs or T cells enriched from blood (not recorded which). V is TRBV13 and J is TRBJ1-1; tentatively, D is TRBD1 (6 bases). This receptor was taken from a man in his forties or fifties who had recovered from COVID-19. CDR3 bases: TGTGCCAGCAAACCCCCTTGGAGTAGGGGGGCTTTCTTT. Protein product: CASKPPWSRGAFF.